Listed below are T cell receptor beta chains from one sample, sequenced in a study of CD8 T cells in Susac syndrome. TCRdb redid the calling of the immunoSEQ multiplex PCR reads with MiXCR, one entry per CDR3 protein. The sample shows over 150,000 distinct CDR3 sequences, around 93% of them seen only once. The material sequenced was CD4+ T cells from PBMCs. Source of these receptors: a human donor with multiple sclerosis. Each CDR3 is given with its conserved first and last residue. D genes are given only for firm matches. Where a row states a size, it is once, few, many or the class of an expanded clone; other rows omit it.

J gene | clone size | V gene | D gene | CDR3 protein | CDR3 DNA
TRBJ2-1 | NA | TRBV5-4 | TRBD2 | CASSPGTSGTNEQFF | TGTGCCAGCAGTCCAGGGACTAGCGGGACCAATGAGCAGTTCTTC
TRBJ2-3 | once | TRBV20-1 | TRBD1 | CSASVSWDRQGDTQYF | TGCAGTGCTAGCGTCTCTTGGGACAGGCAAGGAGATACGCAGTATTTT
TRBJ2-6 | NA | TRBV3-1 | NA | CASSQVGAGANVLTF | TGTGCCAGCAGCCAAGTGGGTGCTGGGGCCAACGTCCTGACTTTC
TRBJ2-1 | few | TRBV30 | NA | CASSTQGGEQFF | TGTGCCTCCTCAACTCAGGGTGGTGAGCAGTTCTTC
TRBJ1-1 | once | TRBV7-9 | TRBD1 | CASSPQGGLRGTEAFF | TGTGCCAGCAGCCCCCAGGGGGGCTTGAGGGGCACTGAAGCTTTCTTT
TRBJ1-4 | NA | TRBV12-3/TRBV12-4 | TRBD1 | CASSLRTTGGEKLFF | TGTGCCAGCAGTTTAAGAACTACAGGGGGGGAAAAACTGTTTTTT
TRBJ2-3 | NA | TRBV5-4 | NA | CASSSSVQGSTQYF | TGTGCCAGCAGCTCCTCAGTTCAGGGGAGTACGCAGTATTTT
TRBJ1-5 | NA | TRBV23-1 | NA | CASSRNQPQHF | TGCGCCAGCAGCCGCAATCAGCCCCAGCATTTT
TRBJ1-3 | NA | TRBV28 | NA | CASSSWGNREYTIYF | TGTGCCAGCAGTTCCTGGGGAAACAGGGAGTACACCATATATTTT
TRBJ1-2 | NA | TRBV10-3 | NA | CATTGSGTYGYTF | TGTGCCACCACAGGCTCAGGTACCTATGGCTACACCTTC
TRBJ2-1 | NA | TRBV24-1 | NA | CATAGTPHNEQFF | TGTGCCACCGCGGGGACTCCCCACAATGAGCAGTTCTTC
TRBJ2-1 | NA | TRBV3-1 | TRBD2 | CASSQVVTGGGGEQFF | TGTGCCAGCAGCCAAGTTGTGACCGGGGGGGGCGGTGAGCAGTTCTTC
TRBJ2-7 | NA | TRBV2 | NA | CASTLESEGAAQYF | TGTGCCAGCACCCTTGAGTCCGAGGGAGCCGCGCAGTACTTC